Listed below are T cell receptor beta chains from one sample, sequenced in a study of CD8 T cells in ankylosing spondylitis. One entry per CDR3 protein results from TCRdb running MiXCR on the 5' RACE reads. The repertoire holds over 400,000 distinct CDR3 sequences, with about 24% as singletons. Sequencing was carried out using blood, either unsorted or a sorted T cell fraction (not recorded which). The receptors here all came from a male donor with ankylosing spondylitis. Both conserved end residues are trimmed from each CDR3.

V	J	CDR3
TRBV20-1	TRBJ2-7	SARTEPQTGQY
TRBV7-8	TRBJ2-4	ASSIRQEKHKNIQY
TRBV2	TRBJ2-3	ASSEGLAGGSDTQY
TRBV6-1	TRBJ2-5	ASSDGRGWGTQY
TRBV5-6	TRBJ2-5	ASSLVGLADQETQY
TRBV11-2	TRBJ2-5	ASSVDARGETQY
TRBV4-2	TRBJ2-7	ASSQRSLGGAYEQY
TRBV11-2	TRBJ1-2	ASSLDLQGFGYT
TRBV7-7	TRBJ2-5	ASSLGAAGRETQY
TRBV3-1	TRBJ2-7	ASSPGLAREQY
TRBV20-1	TRBJ1-6	SAWDRFPYNSPLH
TRBV7-2	TRBJ2-5	ASSLVGLAGGETQY
TRBV5-1	TRBJ2-1	ASSLAPHGNEQF
TRBV29-1	TRBJ2-2	STAVGSTGELF
TRBV2	TRBJ2-1	ASREIAGSSYNEQF
TRBV12-3/TRBV12-4	TRBJ1-2	ASRPFQSLYGYT
TRBV6-1	TRBJ1-2	ASRTTGDSGYT
TRBV5-1	TRBJ2-1	ASSFGAGAAYNEQF
TRBV20-1	TRBJ2-2	SAATGGNTGELF
TRBV5-5	TRBJ2-1	ASSFSGPNEQF
TRBV29-1	TRBJ1-4	SVENRVGEKLF
TRBV5-6	TRBJ2-2	ASSRTGLGRDDTGELF
TRBV7-9	TRBJ1-1	ASSSGQLHTEAF
TRBV3-1	TRBJ1-4	ASSVGLGGNEKLF
TRBV6-1	TRBJ1-3	ASSEGIARATIY
TRBV7-9	TRBJ1-5	ASSAGQTRGNQPQH
TRBV12-3/TRBV12-4	TRBJ1-3	ASSSPHRDNQPQSSGNTIY
TRBV20-1	TRBJ1-5	SARLPLGQPQH
TRBV5-1	TRBJ1-2	ASSWNRDSNYGYT